These 20 T cell receptor beta chains were sequenced from one sample in a study of metastatic and nonmetastatic thyroid tumors. TCRdb re-called the PCR reads with MiXCR. The sample holds roughly 7,200 clones, roughly 37% seen once. All patients were treatment-naive before thyroid surgery. Sequenced input: tumor tissue. The receptors shown here come from a female donor with papillary thyroid cancer or a benign thyroid nodule (not recorded which). Some clones in this sample may be carry-over from other donors' samples.

V is TRBV5-1 and J is TRBJ2-1, with a tentative D call TRBD2 (6 bases). The CDR3 sequence is 14 residues long. Germline CDR1 and CDR2: SGHRS and YFSETQ. The V gene lost 6 bases and the J gene lost 7 bases, with 17 bases spanning the gap. The CDR3 here is CASTGYGSFNEQFF. The CDR3 DNA reads TGCGCCAGCACAGGATACGGGAGTTTTAATGAGCAGTTCTTC.

Points on this clone: Given the absence of the conserved phenylalanine or tryptophan at the CDR3 end, a read error is likely. The DNA is omitted, as the CDR3 cannot be located on it reliably, and the CDR3 follows TCRdb's listing. V usage is TRBV28 and J usage is TRBJ1-1; TRBD1, as called in the table, went unchecked against the DNA. The CDR3 length equals 11 residues, ends included. CDR1 is MDHEN, CDR2 SYDVKM, per germline. The CDR3 loop reads CASSTGNRDWI.

In this sample, this clone turned up many times. In the same sample, other DNA sequences code for this CDR3. The CDR3 loop reads CATRVGSGELFF. CDR3 bases: TGTGCCACCCGGGTGGGCTCCGGGGAGCTGTTTTTT. The chain recombines TRBV10-3 with TRBJ2-2; no definite D call. The germline V and J ends were trimmed by 10 bases and 6 bases, with 12 bases remaining between them. The CDR3 has 12 amino acids. CDR1 and CDR2 (germline): ENHRY, SYGVKD.

This clone is classed as large. The chain uses TRBV6-1 and TRBJ2-7; perhaps TRBD2 as D (6 bases). V was clipped by 7 bases and J by 2 bases, with 12 bases between them. Germline assignment: CDR1 MNHNS and CDR2 SASEGT. The CDR3 totals 13 residues. The CDR3 bases are TGTGCCAGCACCGGGGGACTGACCTACGAGCAGTACTTC. It specifies CASTGGLTYEQYF.

V usage is TRBV10-1 and J usage is TRBJ2-7; tentative D call: TRBD1 (6 bases). In germline, CDR1 is WNHNN, CDR2 SYGVQD (reference sequence). This CDR3 is built from 14 residues. V was cut by 2 bases and J by 5 bases, with 13 bases left in between. The CDR3 DNA sequence: TGCGCCAGCAGTGAGGCAGGGGTAGCCGACGAGCAGTACTTC. This gives the protein CASSEAGVADEQYF.

This clone is classed as medium-sized (0.01 to 0.1%). The V call is TRBV7-3, the J call TRBJ2-1; 9 bases fit TRBD2. Germline-derived CDR1 and CDR2 are SGHTA and FQGTGA. Germline trimming cut 2 bases from V and 6 bases from J; bases unmatched to any gene: 2. This CDR3 region has 14 residues. The CDR3 loop reads CASSLGSGGNEQFF. Here the CDR3 DNA reads TGTGCCAGCAGCTTAGGTAGCGGGGGCAATGAGCAGTTCTTC.

This clone was detected only a few times. The chain joins TRBV6-1 to TRBJ2-2; TRBD2 agrees at 10 bases. The V and J ends lost 6 bases and 2 bases, in that order; junction bases with no gene match: 3. The CDR3 has 15 amino acids. The germline V gene has CDR1 MNHNS and CDR2 SASEGT. The CDR3 sequence: CASSGLAANTGELFF. The CDR3, as DNA: TGTGCCAGCAGCGGACTAGCGGCCAACACCGGGGAGCTGTTTTTT.

In this sample, this clone turned up once. The chain joins TRBV3-1 to TRBJ1-3, with D perhaps matching TRBD1 (5 bases). Germline assignment: CDR1 LGHDT and CDR2 YNNKEL (reference sequence). V was shortened by 4 bases and J by 0 bases, with 10 bases between the two germline ends. The CDR3 runs to 15 residues. The CDR3 sequence is CASSPEGISGNTIYF. CDR3 DNA: TGTGCCAGCAGCCCAGAGGGGATCTCTGGAAACACCATATATTTT.

V is TRBV24-1 and J is TRBJ2-2; 8 bases agree with TRBD1. V dropped 1 base and J dropped 5; count of bases not matched to a gene: 2. CDR1 is KGHDR, CDR2 SFDVKD, per germline. CDR3 length: 15 residues. The CDR3 bases are TGTGCCACCAGTGATTTTGGGACAGGAACCGGGGAGCTGTTTTTT. As protein: CATSDFGTGTGELFF.

Sample share makes this clone medium-sized. The V gene is TRBV12-3 or TRBV12-4, the J gene TRBJ1-1; D is uncertain. The V and J ends lost 1 base and 1 base respectively, with 7 bases between them. The CDR3 has 14 amino acids. CDR3 residues: CASSLGHRNTEAFF. DNA of the CDR3: TGTGCCAGCAGTTTAGGACACCGGAACACTGAAGCTTTCTTT.

A note on this clone: Relative to the germline gene, one junction end is altered; a read error may explain this. The J gene is TRBJ1-1, the V gene TRBV5-1, with no clear D. The CDR3 sequence is 12 residues long. Germline V gene lookup returns CDR1 SGHRS and CDR2 YFSETQ. The CDR3: CASSADTLEAFF. The CDR3 DNA follows: TGCGCCAGCAGTGCAGACACACTTGAAGCATTCTTT.

This clone was seen only a few times. The chain recombines TRBV12-3 or TRBV12-4 with TRBJ2-5; D is perhaps TRBD2 (5 bases). The CDR3 extends over 13 amino acids. V was cut by 6 bases and J by 1 base, with 9 bases left in between. CDR3 loop: CASSSTSQETQYF. Written as DNA, the CDR3 is TGTGCCAGCAGCTCCACTAGCCAAGAGACCCAGTACTTC.

By sample fraction, this clone is medium-sized. This chain links TRBV2 with TRBJ1-1; D unresolved. CDR3 length: 15 amino acids. The germline gives CDR1 SNHLY, CDR2 FYNNEI. Trimming pared 3 bases from V and 5 bases from J, leaving 16 bases between. The CDR3, as DNA: TGTGCCAGCAGTGACCGGGGAGGTACGAGGACTGAAGCTTTCTTT. Its translation is CASSDRGGTRTEAFF.

The rearrangement uses TRBV5-1 and TRBJ2-7; D possibly corresponds to TRBD2 (6 bases). Germline CDR1 SGHRS, CDR2 YFSETQ. CDR3 length equals 14 residues. V was trimmed by 2 bases and J by 0 bases, leaving 9 bases between them. Here the CDR3 reads CASSFSGRSYEQYF. CDR3 nucleotides: TGCGCCAGCAGCTTTAGCGGCCGCTCCTACGAGCAGTACTTC.

The chain carries TRBV7-9 and TRBJ2-7, with D perhaps assigned TRBD1 or TRBD2 (6 bases each). The CDR3 has 15 amino acids. Between the trimmed V and J ends, which lost 9 bases and 4 bases, there was a span of 22 bases. Germline V gene sequence: CDR1 SEHNR, CDR2 FQNEAQ (reference sequence). CDR3 residues: CASRGETPFSYEQYF. CDR3 DNA sequence: TGTGCCAGTAGGGGGGAAACCCCCTTCTCTTACGAGCAGTACTTC.

The chain carries TRBV11-2 and TRBJ2-7; TRBD2 is a possible D gene (7 bases). Germline V lookup: CDR1 SGHAT, CDR2 FQNNGV. The CDR3 runs to 15 residues. Between the trimmed V and J ends, which lost 5 bases and 4 bases, there was a span of 18 bases. The CDR3 nucleotides are TGTGCCAGCAGCCCACGGGGAGGGGGAGGGTACGAGCAGTACTTC. It encodes CASSPRGGGGYEQYF.

The chain joins TRBV19 to TRBJ1-5; D not certain. Per germline, CDR1 LNHDA and CDR2 SQIVND (reference sequence). V was trimmed by 6 bases and J by 5 bases, leaving 17 bases between them. The CDR3 has 15 residues. CDR3 amino acids: CASSQKDDSYQPQHF. CDR3 in DNA: TGTGCCAGTAGCCAAAAAGACGATTCTTATCAGCCCCAGCATTTT.

Judged by abundance, this clone is large. The chain carries TRBV30 and TRBJ2-2; no reliable D call. This CDR3 has 14 residues. CDR1 is GTSNPN and CDR2 is SVGIG in the germline V gene (reference sequence). The V end was cut by 1 base, the J end by 2 bases, with 8 bases between. Written as DNA, the CDR3 is TGTGCCTGGAGTGGAGGAACTAACACCGGGGAGCTGTTTTTT. It translates to CAWSGGTNTGELFF.

This rearrangement joins TRBV5-1 to TRBJ2-7, with TRBD2 matching over 12 bases. The V gene's germline CDR1 is SGHRS and CDR2 YFSETQ. The length of the CDR3 is 15 residues. V lost 7 bases to trimming and J lost 3 bases; unmatched junction nucleotides: 8. The DNA of the CDR3 is TGCGCCAGCTCCTGGGGGACTAGCGGGCTCTACGAGCAGTACTTC. Translated, it gives CASSWGTSGLYEQYF. Looking up the rest from reference TRBV5-1 and TRBJ2-7 gives the full variable domain: KAGVTQTPRYLIKTRGQQVTLSCSPISGHRSVSWYQQTPGQGLQFLFEYFSETQRNKGNFPGRFSGRQFSNSRSEMNVSTLELGDSALYLCASSWGTSGLYEQYFGPGTRLTVT.

The rearrangement uses TRBV27 and TRBJ2-7, with 11 bases matching TRBD2. This CDR3 spans 13 amino acids. Losses at the gene ends were 6 bases for V and 7 bases for J; bases not matched to a gene: 5. Germline-derived CDR1 and CDR2 are MNHEY and SMNVEV (reference sequence). The CDR3 DNA reads TGTGCCAGCAGGACACTAGCGGGGGATGAGCAGTACTTC. Translating gives CASRTLAGDEQYF.